The 25 T cell receptor beta chains presented below share a single source sample, sequenced in a study of tumor and adjacent non-tumor tissue in lung cancer. The template was RNA from unsorted bulk tissue. The library came from three nested PCR rounds adapted from ARM-PCR protocols. TCRdb re-derived calls from the multiplex PCR reads in MiXCR, one entry per CDR3 protein. The data hold about 80,000 distinct CDR3 sequences, with around 80% observed a single time. Input material: lung tumor tissue. The receptor set was obtained from a woman in her 50s with non-small cell lung cancer.

This clonotype was counted a few times. A junction boundary mismatches the germline segment, possibly from a read error. The CDR3 protein is CASKSIRGSFVDEQFF. As DNA, the CDR3 is TGTGCCAGCAAGAGCATAAGAGGGTCCTTTGTGGATGAACAGTTCTTC. The chain recombines TRBV6-1 with TRBJ2-1; a possible D gene is TRBD2 (5 bases). This CDR3 is 16 amino acids long. Germline CDR1 MNHNS, CDR2 SASEGT.

As concerns this clonotype: At one end, the junction sequence differs from germline, possibly due to a read error. V and J are TRBV29-1 and TRBJ2-1; D is unclear. Germline V gene data show CDR1 as SQVTM and CDR2 as ANQGSEA. This CDR3 is 14 amino acids long. CDR3 in DNA: TGCATCCCTCCTACATACCGCTTGAGCAATGAACAGTTCTTC. It encodes CIPPTYRLSNEQFF.

Note on this clonotype: Since the CDR3 does not end with the conserved phenylalanine or tryptophan, this likely comes from a read error. V is TRBV6-1 and J is TRBJ1-4; D call uncertain. Trimming left V 10 bases short and J 0 bases short, with 18 bases between. The CDR3 runs 16 residues. The germline CDR1 and CDR2 sequences are MNHNS and SASEGT. The CDR3 nucleotides are TGTGCCAACAGCGCCCCCCGGATCCCAACTAATGAAAAACTGTTTTAT. This codes for CANSAPRIPTNEKLFY.

A word on this clonotype: One end of the junction fails to match germline, which may point to a read error. This chain uses TRBV11-1 with TRBJ2-7; the match to TRBD1 covers 7 bases. Germline V lookup: CDR1 SGHAT, CDR2 FQDESV (reference sequence). The CDR3 spans 14 residues. The CDR3 DNA follows: TGTGCCAGCACCCACTGGGACAGTTCCTACGAGAAGTACTTC. Amino acid sequence: CASTHWDSSYEKYF.

On this clonotype itself: A read error may account for a junction end that differs from germline. The chain joins TRBV20-1 to TRBJ1-3; 8 bases map to TRBD1. The CDR3 loop spans 14 amino acids. Germline V gene sequence: CDR1 DFQATT, CDR2 SNEGSKA (reference sequence). CDR3 amino acids: CNAPGQGEGNTIYF. In nucleotides, the CDR3 is TGCAATGCTCCCGGACAGGGTGAGGGAAACACCATATATTTT.

This clonotype appeared a few times. V is TRBV20-1 and J is TRBJ2-1; 7 nucleotides line up with TRBD1. This CDR3 is 14 amino acids long. V lost 7 bases to trimming and J lost 13 bases; unmatched junction nucleotides: 19. Per the germline V gene, CDR1 is DFQATT and CDR2 is SNEGSKA (reference sequence). CDR3 in amino acids: CSVGDLDLRGQQFF. The DNA for the CDR3 is TGCAGTGTTGGAGATCTGGATTTGAGGGGGCAACAGTTCTTC.

In the case of this clonotype: At one end the junction does not follow the germline gene, possibly because of a read error. The chain joins TRBV4-3 to TRBJ2-7; 9 nucleotides align to TRBD1. This CDR3 is 17 amino acids long. Germline CDR1 is LGHNA and CDR2 is YSLEER. The CDR3 nucleotides read TGCGCCAGCAACCAAGATGGGTCGGGACAGGGCCTCGACGAGCAGTACTTC. This codes for CASNQDGSGQGLDEQYF.

A note on this clonotype: A read error is likely, as this CDR3 ends without the conserved phenylalanine or tryptophan. The V call is TRBV11-1, the J call TRBJ2-3; the match to TRBD1 covers 8 bases. This CDR3 has 13 residues. Losses at the gene ends were 6 bases for V and 9 bases for J; bases not matched to a gene: 8. The germline V gene has CDR1 SGHAT and CDR2 FQDESV (reference sequence). The CDR3 DNA sequence: TGTGCCAGCAGAGGGACAGGTATGGAAACGCAGTATTCT. It encodes CASRGTGMETQYS.

The J gene is TRBJ2-7, the V gene TRBV20-1; possible D gene TRBD1, 6 bases. V dropped 5 bases and J dropped 3 bases, with 17 bases sitting between them. Per germline, CDR1 DFQATT and CDR2 SNEGSKA (reference sequence). The CDR3 spans 14 residues. The CDR3 here is CSAEPGTRDYEQYF. In DNA, the CDR3 is TGCAGTGCTGAGCCTGGGACACGGGACTACGAGCAGTACTTC.

Concerning this clonotype itself: Sequence at one end of the junction differs from germline and may be a read error. The genes are TRBV6-2 or TRBV6-3 and TRBJ1-1; D remains unclear. The CDR3 sequence is 16 residues long. Germline V gives CDR1 MNHEY, CDR2 SVGEGT. CDR3 in DNA: TGTGTCAGCAGTTACACGCTGACTCCGAGAGGGACTGAAGCTTTCTTT. It codes for CVSSYTLTPRGTEAFF.

For this clonotype: The junction differs from germline at one of its ends, possibly a read error. V and J are TRBV28 and TRBJ1-5; D is possibly TRBD1 (5 bases). The germline V gene has CDR1 MDHEN and CDR2 SYDVKM. This CDR3 has 14 residues. As DNA, the CDR3 is TGTGACAGCAGTCCCCTCAGGGATTATCAGCCCCAGCATTTC. Translated: CDSSPLRDYQPQHF.

This clonotype was detected only once. One end of the junction varies from germline; a read error may be responsible. The chain is built from TRBV4-1 and TRBJ2-1; TRBD1 is a possible D gene (5 bases). Germline CDR1 reads MGHRA; CDR2 reads YSYEKL. CDR3 length: 16 amino acids. This CDR3 reads CSSSQDPRESYYEQFF. DNA for the CDR3: TGCTCCAGCAGCCAAGATCCCAGGGAATCCTACTATGAGCAGTTCTTC.

About this clonotype itself: No conserved phenylalanine or tryptophan ends this CDR3, so it is likely a read error. The chain recombines TRBV11-2 with TRBJ1-2; no clear D. The V gene's germline CDR1 is SGHAT and CDR2 FQNNGV. The CDR3 is made up of 12 amino acids. In DNA, the CDR3 is TGTGCCATCAGCTTCACAAACTATGGCTACACCTTG. Translating gives CAISFTNYGYTL.

This clonotype was observed a few times. A much more abundant neighbour one base away suggests this may be a read error. The chain links TRBV28 to TRBJ2-7; D uncertain. The germline CDR1 and CDR2 sequences are MDHEN and SYDVKM. The CDR3 is 12 residues long. The CDR3 DNA reads as TGTACCAGCAGTTTATTAAGATACGAGCAGTACTTC. Amino acids: CTSSLLRYEQYF.

About this clonotype: One end of the junction varies from germline; a read error may be responsible. The chain uses TRBV11-2 and TRBJ2-7; TRBD2 matches 10 bases. The CDR3 loop spans 16 amino acids. CDR1 is SGHAT, CDR2 FQNNGV, per germline. The CDR3 bases are TGTGCCAGCAGGTTAAGAGGACTAGCGGTCACGGACGAACAGTACTTC. Encoded protein: CASRLRGLAVTDEQYF. Full variable domain (remainder filled in from reference TRBV11-2 and TRBJ2-7): EAGVAQSPRYKIIEKRQSVAFWCNPISGHATLYWYQQILGQGPKLLIQFQNNGVVDDSQLPKDRFSAERLKGVDSTLKIQPAKLEDSAVYLCASRLRGLAVTDEQYFGPGTRLTVT.

Regarding this clonotype: One base away lies a much larger clone, so this may be a sequencing read error. This chain joins TRBV28 and TRBJ2-1, with 8 bases aligning to TRBD2. Germline V gene lookup returns CDR1 MDHEN and CDR2 SYDVKM. The CDR3 has 19 amino acids. CDR3 amino acids: CANSPPWTLREGVYNEQFF. The CDR3 DNA reads as TGTGCCAACAGTCCCCCTTGGACGTTACGGGAGGGCGTCTACAATGAGCAGTTCTTC.

Regarding this clonotype: Germline is not matched at one junction end, which may reflect a read error. The V call is TRBV24-1, the J call TRBJ2-1; no clear D. CDR3 length: 16 amino acids. The germline V gene has CDR1 KGHDR and CDR2 SFDVKD. The CDR3 DNA is TGCGCCACCAGTGAGGCCAGCAGCAGATCCTATAATGAGCAGTTCTTC. Amino acid sequence: CATSEASSRSYNEQFF.

Turning to this clonotype: It is likely a read error, because the conserved phenylalanine at the end of the CDR3 is missing. The limits of the CDR3 on the DNA are not certain, so only TCRdb's listed CDR3 is given. The chain carries TRBV11-1 and TRBJ2-3; the table names TRBD1, a call not compared with the DNA. The CDR3 adds up to 13 amino acids, both ends counted. Germline CDR1 and CDR2: SGHAT and FQDESV (reference sequence). The CDR3: CASRGTGMDTRYC.

The count of this clonotype is one. The V gene is TRBV10-2, the J gene TRBJ2-2, with D tentatively TRBD2 (6 bases). V lost 5 bases and J 6 bases, leaving 10 bases between the germline ends. The CDR3 has 13 residues. Germline CDR1 is WSHSY and CDR2 is SAAADI. The CDR3 coding sequence is TGCGCCAGCAGTCAGGAGGGTGCCGGGGAGCTGTTTTTT. This codes for CASSQEGAGELFF.

The chain carries TRBV20-1 and TRBJ2-3; 15 bases map to TRBD2. CDR3 length: 21 amino acids. In germline, CDR1 is DFQATT, CDR2 SNEGSKA (reference sequence). V was clipped by 2 bases and J by 5 bases; unmatched bases: 20. The CDR3 DNA follows: TGCAGTGCTAGACGACCCTGGTCCGGGACTAGCGGGAGGTGGGGCATAGATACGCAGTATTTT. This codes for CSARRPWSGTSGRWGIDTQYF.

Turning to this clonotype: A much larger clone differs by one base, so this may be a read error. The chain uses TRBV24-1 and TRBJ1-5, with D maybe TRBD1 (6 bases). The CDR3 contains 15 residues. Germline CDR1 is KGHDR and CDR2 is SFDVKD. The CDR3 spells CPTSDRTVSNQPQHF. In DNA form, the CDR3 reads TGTCCCACCAGTGATCGGACAGTTAGCAATCAGCCCCAGCATTTT.

This clonotype was observed a handful of times. The junction differs from germline at one of its ends, possibly a read error. The J gene is TRBJ2-7, the V gene TRBV4-3; no clear D gene. Germline CDR1 is LGHNA and CDR2 is YSLEER. The CDR3 is 15 amino acids. The DNA of the CDR3 is TGTACCAGCAGCCACCGGATTGGAGAGTCCTACGAGCAGTACTTC. Amino acids: CTSSHRIGESYEQYF.

Comment on this clonotype: An end of the junction differs from the germline gene, which may be a read error. The chain is built from TRBV6-2 or TRBV6-3 and TRBJ2-3; D remains unclear. The germline V gene has CDR1 MNHEY and CDR2 SVGEGT. The CDR3 has 12 amino acids. CDR3 region: CVSSPPTDTQYF. The CDR3 DNA follows: TGTGTCAGCAGCCCCCCAACAGATACGCAGTATTTT.

Concerning this clonotype itself: With a much larger clone just one base away, this may be a read error. The chain recombines TRBV7-3 with TRBJ1-1; a weak D match, TRBD1 (6 bases). Trimming left V 5 bases short and J 8 bases short, with 15 bases between. The CDR3 length is 13 residues. Germline loops: CDR1 SGHTA, CDR2 FQGTGA. The CDR3: CASSTSYGGEAFF. The CDR3 DNA is TGTGCCAGCAGCACATCATACGGGGGCGAAGCTTTCTTT.

The rearrangement joins TRBV20-1 to TRBJ1-2; 8 bases align to TRBD1. The J segment lost 6 bases and the V segment lost 5 bases, leaving 11 bases of the junction unmatched. The length of the CDR3 is 14 residues. In germline, CDR1 is DFQATT, CDR2 SNEGSKA (reference sequence). This CDR3 is CSAHQTDRGHGYTF. As DNA, the CDR3 is TGCAGTGCTCACCAAACTGACAGGGGCCATGGCTACACCTTC.